Here is one T cell receptor (beta chain) with its context. Its cognate antigen has yet to be identified. No qualities accompany the bases; no much larger clone lies one base away. Unmatched junction bases come to 9, with V trimmed by 4 bases and J by 6 bases. The CDR3 has 14 amino acids, counting the end cysteine and phenylalanine. The only DNA kept is the CDR3, 42 bases in frame from the first base. The germline V gene (reference sequence) provides CDR1 SGHNT and CDR2 YYREEE. The data originate from a study of control samples from healthy donors and cancer patients (TCRdb year 2020). Library construction relied on the immunoSEQ multiplex PCR assay. Entries here come from immuneACCESS through TCRdb and include only in-frame sequences with V and J called. Some clones fail to appear in such tables; in the studies checked, an unresolved V gene covers under half of the shortfall, and the cause of the remainder is unknown. Here the sample has about 86,000 clones; 70% to 90% occur a single time. Roughly a tenth of the sample is held by the ten biggest clonotypes.

The sequence joins TRBV5-4 to TRBJ2-5; TRBD1 agrees with 7 junctional bases. What was sequenced was PBMCs. The sequence was obtained from a woman in her fifties or sixties with colorectal cancer. The CDR3 protein: CASSTDRDRKTQYF. DNA sequence: TGTGCCAGCAGCACAGACCGGGACAGAAAGACCCAGTACTTC.